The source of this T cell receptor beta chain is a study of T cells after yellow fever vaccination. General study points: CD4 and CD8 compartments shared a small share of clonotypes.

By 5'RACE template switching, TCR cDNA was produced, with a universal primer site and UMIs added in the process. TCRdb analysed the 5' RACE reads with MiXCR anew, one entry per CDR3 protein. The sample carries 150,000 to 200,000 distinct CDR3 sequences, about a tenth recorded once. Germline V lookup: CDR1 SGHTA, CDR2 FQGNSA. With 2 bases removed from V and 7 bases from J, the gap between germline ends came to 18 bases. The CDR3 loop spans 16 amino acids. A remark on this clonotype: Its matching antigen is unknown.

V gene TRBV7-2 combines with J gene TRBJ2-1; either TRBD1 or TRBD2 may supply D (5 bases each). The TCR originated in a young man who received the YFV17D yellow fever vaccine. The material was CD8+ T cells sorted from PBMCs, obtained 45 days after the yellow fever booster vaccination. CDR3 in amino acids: CASSLLGVSALNEQFF. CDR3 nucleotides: TGTGCCAGCAGCTTACTGGGGGTTTCGGCATTGAATGAGCAGTTCTTC.